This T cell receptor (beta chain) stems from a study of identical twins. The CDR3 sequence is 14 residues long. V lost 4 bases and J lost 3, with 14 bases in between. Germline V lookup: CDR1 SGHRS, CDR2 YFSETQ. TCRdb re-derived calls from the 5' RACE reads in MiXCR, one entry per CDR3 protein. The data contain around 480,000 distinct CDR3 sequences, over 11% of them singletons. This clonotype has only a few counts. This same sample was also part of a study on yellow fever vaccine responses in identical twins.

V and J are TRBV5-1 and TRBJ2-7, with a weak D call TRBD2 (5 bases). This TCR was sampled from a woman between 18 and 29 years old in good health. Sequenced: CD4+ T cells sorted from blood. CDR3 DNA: TGCGCCAGCAGCAGGTTCGGACTGAGCTACGAGCAGTACTTC. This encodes CASSRFGLSYEQYF.